The 27 T cell receptor beta chains below all came from one sample that was sequenced in a study of CD8 T cells in ankylosing spondylitis. From the 5' RACE reads, TCRdb called clonotypes with MiXCR, one entry per CDR3 protein. The sample contains 300,000 to 350,000 distinct CDR3 sequences, 14% to 15% of which appear only once. The sequencing sample was made of blood, either unsorted or a sorted T cell fraction (not recorded which). These receptors all come from a male donor with ankylosing spondylitis or in good health (not recorded which).

In its sample, this clonotype was seen a few times. The rearrangement uses TRBV4-2 and TRBJ2-3; D not certain. CDR3 length equals 17 residues. V gave up 0 bases and J gave up 3 bases, with 16 bases separating them. Germline CDR1 LGHNA, CDR2 YNFKEQ. CDR3 sequence reads: CASSQDTRTPTTDTQYF. CDR3 coding DNA: TGTGCCAGCAGCCAAGATACACGAACACCGACGACAGATACGCAGTATTTT.

The chain joins TRBV5-1 to TRBJ2-3; the D is unclear. CDR1 and CDR2 (germline): SGHRS, YFSETQ. V lost 4 bases and J lost 9, with 9 bases in between. The CDR3 sequence is 11 residues long. The CDR3 coding sequence is TGCGCCAGCAGCCTCGAGAGGACGCAGTATTTT. Translation: CASSLERTQYF.

This clonotype was seen only a few times. The V and J genes are TRBV5-1 and TRBJ1-4; possible D gene TRBD1, 5 bases. CDR1 SGHRS and CDR2 YFSETQ come from the germline V gene. This CDR3 has 14 residues. Trimming took 0 bases from V and 7 from J, leaving 10 bases between them. CDR3 sequence: CASSLERGGEKLFF. CDR3 DNA: TGCGCCAGCAGCTTGGAGAGGGGAGGTGAAAAACTGTTTTTT.

This clonotype has a count of ten or more. The J gene is TRBJ2-5, the V gene TRBV20-1, with D perhaps matching TRBD2 (6 bases). V gave up 3 bases and J gave up 4 bases, with 15 bases separating them. CDR1 and CDR2 from the germline V gene are DFQATT and SNEGSKA (reference sequence). The CDR3 length is 14 residues. CDR3 coding DNA: TGCAGTGCTAGCGTGGGAGCGGGCACAGAGACCCAGTACTTC. Translated: CSASVGAGTETQYF.

This clonotype was observed a few times. One junction end disagrees with the germline gene, perhaps due to a read error. The gene calls are TRBV15 and TRBJ1-3; D remains ambiguous. The CDR3 spans 14 residues. Germline lookup yields CDR1 LNHNV and CDR2 YYDKDF (reference sequence). CDR3 region: CATSRDLSGNTIYF. CDR3 nucleotides: TGTGCCACCAGCCGAGACCTCTCTGGAAACACCATATATTTT.

This clonotype was seen a handful of times. The J gene is TRBJ2-7, the V gene TRBV6-5, with a weak D call TRBD2 (6 bases). The CDR3 consists of 14 residues. CDR1 and CDR2 from the germline V gene are MNHEY and SVGAGI. V lost 4 bases to trimming and J lost 3 bases, with 13 bases between them. The CDR3, as DNA: TGTGCCAGCAGTTCCGGACTATCCCTCTACGAGCAGTACTTC. Its protein is CASSSGLSLYEQYF.

In this sample, this clonotype turned up a few times. The J gene is TRBJ1-2, the V gene TRBV2; maybe TRBD1 (5 bases). CDR1 and CDR2 (germline): SNHLY, FYNNEI. V lost 0 bases and J 8 bases, leaving 13 bases between the germline ends. The CDR3 loop spans 14 amino acids. CDR3 sequence: CASSEARALGGYTF. The CDR3 region has the DNA TGTGCCAGCAGTGAAGCCAGGGCCTTAGGGGGCTACACCTTC. Looking up the rest from reference TRBV2 and TRBJ1-2 gives the full variable domain: EPEVTQTPSHQVTQMGQEVILRCVPISNHLYFYWYRQILGQKVEFLVSFYNNEISEKSEIFDDQFSVERPDGSNFTLKIRSTKLEDSAMYFCASSEARALGGYTFGSGTRLTVV.

The V call is TRBV29-1, the J call TRBJ2-5; the D gene is possibly TRBD2 (8 bases). This CDR3 is built from 15 residues. The germline V and J ends were trimmed by 2 bases and 5 bases, with 18 bases remaining between them. Germline loops: CDR1 SQVTM, CDR2 ANQGSEA. DNA of the CDR3: TGCAGCGTTGAAACCCCGGGACAGCGGGGGGAGACCCAGTACTTC. Translated, it gives CSVETPGQRGETQYF.

The chain links TRBV20-1 to TRBJ2-7; possibly TRBD2 for D (5 bases). CDR3 length: 14 residues. The germline CDR1 and CDR2 sequences are DFQATT and SNEGSKA (reference sequence). Trimming cost V 3 bases and J 4 bases, with 16 bases left between them. CDR3 in amino acids: CSARDSGNRYEQYF. The CDR3, as DNA: TGCAGTGCTAGGGACTCGGGGAATCGGTACGAGCAGTACTTC.

This clonotype was counted a few times. The CDR3 nucleotides are TGTGCCATCTCCCCCGCACAGGGGGGGAATCAGCCCCAGCATTTT. Encoded protein: CAISPAQGGNQPQHF. This chain links TRBV10-3 with TRBJ1-5, with TRBD1 matching over 8 bases. Germline CDR1 ENHRY, CDR2 SYGVKD. The CDR3 loop spans 15 amino acids. The V segment lost 8 bases and the J segment 4 bases; nucleotides outside the gene matches: 10.

This clonotype has only a few counts. The chain recombines TRBV29-1 with TRBJ2-2; no firm D call. Between the trimmed V and J ends, which lost 6 bases and 0 bases, there was a span of 14 bases. The CDR3 extends over 15 amino acids. CDR1 and CDR2 (germline): SQVTM, ANQGSEA. The CDR3 loop reads CSVDFHGPNTGELFF. Here the CDR3 DNA reads TGCAGCGTCGACTTCCACGGCCCGAACACCGGGGAGCTGTTTTTT.

The chain combines TRBV20-1 with TRBJ2-7; D is possibly TRBD1 (6 bases). This CDR3 is 13 amino acids long. Trimming stripped 6 bases from V and 4 bases from J, with 16 bases between. Germline V gene sequence: CDR1 DFQATT, CDR2 SNEGSKA (reference sequence). The CDR3 DNA reads as TGCAGTGCCGACAGGTTTCAGGAATACGAGCAGTACTTC. It translates to CSADRFQEYEQYF.

This sequence joins TRBV5-1 and TRBJ2-3; no clear D gene. The length of the CDR3 is 15 residues. Trimming removed 1 base from V and 2 bases from J, with 11 bases in between. From germline, CDR1 is SGHRS and CDR2 YFSETQ. This CDR3 reads CASSLKPQPTDTQYF. CDR3 bases: TGCGCCAGCAGCTTGAAACCCCAGCCCACAGATACGCAGTATTTT.

This clonotype came up a few times. This rearrangement joins TRBV4-2 to TRBJ2-7; 10 bases map to TRBD1. V was clipped by 4 bases and J by 6 bases; unmatched bases: 6. The CDR3 is made up of 14 amino acids. CDR1 and CDR2 from the germline V gene are LGHNA and YNFKEQ. The CDR3 DNA reads TGTGCCAGCAGCCTTGGACAGGGGGGATTCGAGCAGTACTTC. It codes for CASSLGQGGFEQYF.

The chain recombines TRBV20-1 with TRBJ1-2; 10 bases fit TRBD1. The CDR3 length is 14 residues. Germline trimming cut 3 bases from V and 7 bases from J; bases unmatched to any gene: 8. Per germline, CDR1 DFQATT and CDR2 SNEGSKA (reference sequence). The CDR3 bases are TGCAGTGCTAGTTCGTCCGGGACAGGGGTTGGCTACACCTTC. Amino acid sequence: CSASSSGTGVGYTF.

The rearrangement joins TRBV2 to TRBJ2-7; unclear D gene. Trimming took off 5 bases at V and 6 bases at J, with 11 bases between the two ends. The CDR3 consists of 12 residues. Germline V gene data show CDR1 as SNHLY and CDR2 as FYNNEI. CDR3 DNA sequence: TGTGCCAGCAGTACGGGCCCACCCGAGCAGTACTTC. As protein: CASSTGPPEQYF.

This chain connects TRBV12-3 or TRBV12-4 to TRBJ2-1; 7 bases agree with TRBD2. This CDR3 spans 17 amino acids. Trimming took 3 bases from V and 0 from J; bases not matched to a gene: 8. The CDR3 DNA follows: TGTGCCAGCAGTTTTAGCCCCGGCGGGAGCTCCTACAATGAGCAGTTCTTC. Protein: CASSFSPGGSSYNEQFF.

This clonotype was counted many times. The CDR3 protein is CAIRDGNPKAGELFF. CDR3 nucleotide sequence: TGTGCCATCAGGGACGGAAATCCCAAGGCCGGGGAGCTGTTTTTT. The gene calls are TRBV10-3 and TRBJ2-2; D gene uncertain. V lost 6 bases, J lost 6 bases, and 17 bases lay in between. The germline V gene has CDR1 ENHRY and CDR2 SYGVKD. The CDR3 consists of 15 residues.

This clonotype occurred a few times. The J gene is TRBJ2-2, the V gene TRBV6-1; D gene uncertain. The CDR3 runs 14 residues. V dropped 6 bases and J dropped 1 base, with 9 bases sitting between them. Germline-derived CDR1 and CDR2 are MNHNS and SASEGT. The DNA for the CDR3 is TGTGCCAGCAGAGGCAGCCTGAACACCGGGGAGCTGTTTTTT. This gives the protein CASRGSLNTGELFF.

This sequence joins TRBV5-5 and TRBJ2-7; D is possibly TRBD2 (7 bases). CDR1 and CDR2 (germline): SGHKS, YYEKEE (reference sequence). This CDR3 spans 16 amino acids. V was shortened by 1 base and J by 2 bases, with 16 bases between the two germline ends. The CDR3 region is CASSLKRDTTPYEQYF. CDR3 DNA: TGTGCCAGCAGCTTGAAGCGGGACACTACACCCTACGAGCAGTACTTC.

This clonotype was picked up a small number of times. The rearrangement uses TRBV3-1 and TRBJ1-1, with D unresolved. This CDR3 is 11 amino acids long. Trimming pared 0 bases from V and 8 bases from J, leaving 4 bases between. CDR1 is LGHDT, CDR2 YNNKEL, per germline (reference sequence). The CDR3 DNA follows: TGTGCCAGCAGCCAAGAGGACGAAGCTTTCTTT. This translates into CASSQEDEAFF.

A few counts support this clonotype. The rearrangement links TRBV3-1 to TRBJ2-5; weak D call: TRBD2 (5 bases). In germline, CDR1 is LGHDT, CDR2 YNNKEL (reference sequence). Trimming removed 0 bases at V and 6 bases at J, with 11 bases between. The CDR3 contains 14 residues. The CDR3 sequence is CASSQDSRDQTQYF. CDR3 DNA: TGTGCCAGCAGCCAAGATTCGAGGGATCAGACCCAGTACTTC.

The chain is built from TRBV30 and TRBJ2-7, with D maybe TRBD2 (5 bases). Germline V CDR1 and CDR2: GTSNPN, SVGIG (reference sequence). The V gene lost 0 bases and the J gene lost 6 bases, with 9 bases spanning the gap. There are 12 residues in the CDR3. The CDR3 region is CAWSVGMPEQYF. As DNA, the CDR3 is TGTGCCTGGAGTGTCGGGATGCCCGAGCAGTACTTC.

This clonotype has only a few counts. The chain links TRBV10-2 to TRBJ2-2; no clear D gene. Between the trimmed V and J ends, which lost 2 bases and 1 base, there was a span of 2 bases. Germline CDR1 reads WSHSY; CDR2 reads SAAADI. The CDR3 is 13 amino acids. Here the CDR3 reads CASSEQNTGELFF. The CDR3 nucleotides read TGCGCCAGCAGTGAGCAGAACACCGGGGAGCTGTTTTTT.

In this sample, this clonotype turned up a few times. The chain is built from TRBV6-1 and TRBJ1-2, with D possibly matching TRBD1 (6 bases). Germline V CDR1 and CDR2: MNHNS, SASEGT. CDR3 length: 14 amino acids. The germline V and J ends were trimmed by 6 bases and 1 base, with 12 bases remaining between them. The CDR3 reads CASRGGANNYGYTF. The CDR3 nucleotides read TGTGCCAGCAGGGGGGGGGCCAATAACTATGGCTACACCTTC.

This clonotype was seen more than once but under ten times. The rearrangement uses TRBV20-1 and TRBJ1-1; weak D call: TRBD1 (5 bases). The V end lost 7 bases, the J end lost 2 bases, and 17 bases lay between the germline ends. The CDR3 consists of 14 residues. The germline V gene encodes CDR1 DFQATT and CDR2 SNEGSKA (reference sequence). CDR3 nucleotide sequence: TGCAGTGGTCGGACATCGGCGCTTAACACTGAAGCTTTCTTT. Its translation is CSGRTSALNTEAFF.

The V gene is TRBV20-1, the J gene TRBJ1-1, with D hard to call. The CDR3 totals 13 residues. The germline V and J ends were trimmed by 3 bases and 6 bases, with 14 bases remaining between them. CDR1 and CDR2 from the germline V gene are DFQATT and SNEGSKA (reference sequence). CDR3 nucleotide sequence: TGCAGTGCTAGGGCTATATTAACCGCTGAAGCTTTCTTT. This translates into CSARAILTAEAFF.